The T cell receptor (beta chain) described here comes from a study of T cell responses to AZD1222 COVID-19 vaccine. Study-wide results and limits: All repertoire sampling was performed exclusively after the peak T cell response. Clonal diversity was possibly underestimated, and the donors were mostly white British, with more females. Unmutated variant regions reportedly attract nearly half of all spike-specific TCRs. Dominant CD4 TCR responses targeted spike regions 160-218 and 743-854.

Trimming removed 5 bases from V and 4 bases from J; junction bases left unmatched: 6. CDR3 length equals 15 residues. Germline V CDR1 and CDR2: SSHAT, FNYEAQ (reference sequence). Clones were read by immunoSEQ multiplex PCR, and TCRdb kept only the in-frame ones, dropping some. The table lists fewer than 30,000 clones, about 88% of them singletons. This clone was observed a single time. Its antigen is unidentified. This TCR derives from an adult who received the AZD1222 COVID-19 vaccine. The chain joins TRBV7-7 to TRBJ2-2, with TRBD1 identical over 8 bases. Sequencing was performed on peripheral blood, taken 28 days after the second AZD1222 dose. CDR3 loop: CASSPRQGFTGELFF. CDR3 sequence (DNA): TGTGCCAGCAGCCCTAGACAGGGGTTCACCGGGGAGCTGTTTTTT.